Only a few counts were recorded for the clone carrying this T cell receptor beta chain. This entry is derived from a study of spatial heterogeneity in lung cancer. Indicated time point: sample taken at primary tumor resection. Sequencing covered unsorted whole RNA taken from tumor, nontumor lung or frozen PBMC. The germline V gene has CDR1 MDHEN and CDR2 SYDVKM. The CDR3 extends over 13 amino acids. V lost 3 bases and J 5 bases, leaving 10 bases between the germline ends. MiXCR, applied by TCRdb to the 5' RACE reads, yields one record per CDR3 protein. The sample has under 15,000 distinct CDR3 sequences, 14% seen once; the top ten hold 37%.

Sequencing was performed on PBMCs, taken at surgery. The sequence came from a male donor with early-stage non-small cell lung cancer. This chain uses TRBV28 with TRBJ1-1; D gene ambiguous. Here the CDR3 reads CASSFDGRTEAFF. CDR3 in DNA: TGTGCCAGCAGTTTTGACGGGCGGACTGAAGCTTTCTTT.